This TCR beta chain originates from a study of blood T cell repertoires in COVID-19. Looking at the study overall: Samples of COVID-19 (acute and convalescent) were obtained from the United States, Italy and Spain. Sources were T cells, B-cell-depleted T cells, or PBMCs; the material itself was cDNA or gDNA.

Categorization into cohorts depended on clinical history that participants reported. The germline V gene encodes CDR1 SGHDT and CDR2 YYEEEE. CDR3 length: 18 amino acids. V lost 4 bases, J lost 0 bases, and 13 bases stayed unmatched. Per the study methods: Nucleated cell counts were estimated from reference gene primer amplification. This table comes from immunoSEQ multiplex PCR, and its TCRdb copy is limited to in-frame clones, with some not included. The DNA was the basis for D and trimming; V, J and clone size are from that table. Of tens of thousands of clones in the sample, around nine tenths were seen once.

The gene calls are TRBV5-6 and TRBJ1-3, with 7 bases lining up with TRBD1. Sequencing was performed on PBMCs or T cells enriched from blood (not recorded which). This receptor was taken from a woman in her 40s who had recovered from COVID-19. CDR3: CASSASPFRGYSGNTIYF. The DNA of the CDR3 is TGTGCCAGCAGCGCGAGCCCCTTCAGGGGGTACTCTGGAAACACCATATATTTT.